One and the same sample provided the 12 T cell receptor beta chains below, sequenced in a study of T-cell memory formation after mild COVID-19. TCRdb reprocessed the 5' RACE reads via MiXCR and lists one record per CDR3 protein. The sample has under 550,000 distinct CDR3 sequences, 15% to 20% seen once. The specimen sequenced was PBMCs or a T cell subset sorted from them (not recorded which). The receptors originated from an adult woman who had mild COVID-19 (a few samples of this study predate the infection). Cell type and time point are not known.

The rearrangement uses TRBV29-1 and TRBJ1-1, with D perhaps TRBD1 (6 bases). V gave up 7 bases and J gave up 0 bases, with 9 bases separating them. The CDR3 loop spans 12 amino acids. Per germline, CDR1 SQVTM and CDR2 ANQGSEA. The CDR3 coding sequence is TGCAGCGGACAGGCGATGAACACTGAAGCTTTCTTT. Amino acid sequence: CSGQAMNTEAFF.

CDR3 in amino acids: CSAPGQGGLNTEAFF. CDR3 bases: TGCAGTGCTCCGGGACAGGGGGGGCTGAACACTGAAGCTTTCTTT. The chain combines TRBV20-1 with TRBJ1-1; 11 bases are shared with TRBD1. The J segment lost 0 bases and the V segment lost 5 bases, leaving 5 bases of the junction unmatched. This CDR3 spans 15 amino acids. Germline lookup yields CDR1 DFQATT and CDR2 SNEGSKA (reference sequence).

This clonotype was seen a handful of times. The genes are TRBV12-3 or TRBV12-4 and TRBJ2-3; 7 bases map to TRBD2. The length of the CDR3 is 16 residues. The junction had 7 bases not matched to a gene; V was cut back by 0 bases and J by 4 bases. The CDR3 loop is CASSLAVTSTPDTQYF. The CDR3 region has the DNA TGTGCCAGCAGTTTAGCGGTGACTAGCACTCCAGATACGCAGTATTTT.

This clonotype was seen only a few times. V is TRBV7-8 and J is TRBJ1-2; the match to TRBD1 covers 9 bases. Germline V gene data show CDR1 as SGHVS and CDR2 as FQNEAQ. J was trimmed by 6 bases and V by 5 bases; bases with no gene match: 7. The CDR3 spans 14 residues. The CDR3 bases are TGTGCCAGCAGCCTGCCGGGACAGGGAAATGGCTACACCTTC. It specifies CASSLPGQGNGYTF.

This clonotype was observed a handful of times. The chain joins TRBV6-5 to TRBJ2-2; unclear D gene. This CDR3 region has 14 residues. The germline V gene encodes CDR1 MNHEY and CDR2 SVGAGI. Trimming removed 11 bases at V and 0 bases at J, with 13 bases between. The CDR3 DNA is TGTGCCGGCCGAAGGGATTCGAACACCGGGGAGCTGTTTTTT. The encoded protein is CAGRRDSNTGELFF.

The chain links TRBV12-3 or TRBV12-4 to TRBJ1-2; no clear D. The CDR3 runs to 13 residues. V was trimmed by 3 bases and J by 1 base, leaving 6 bases between them. The CDR3 bases are TGTGCCAGCAGTTTTGTGCATAACTATGGCTACACCTTC. Translated: CASSFVHNYGYTF.

This clonotype has just a few counts. The CDR3 spells CAISAKDRGYEQYF. The CDR3 bases are TGTGCCATCAGTGCGAAGGACAGGGGCTACGAGCAGTACTTC. V is TRBV10-3 and J is TRBJ2-7; 9 bases align to TRBD1. Germline values: CDR1 ENHRY, CDR2 SYGVKD. The ends lost 4 bases at V and 3 bases at J; junction bases unmatched: 4. The CDR3 is 14 residues long.

V usage is TRBV15 and J usage is TRBJ2-1; 7 bases are a match to TRBD2. The CDR3 consists of 12 residues. Germline CDR1 and CDR2: LNHNV and YYDKDF (reference sequence). The V segment lost 3 bases and the J segment 7 bases; nucleotides outside the gene matches: 0. This CDR3 reads CATSRGGNEQFF. CDR3 DNA sequence: TGTGCCACCAGCAGGGGAGGGAATGAGCAGTTCTTC.

This clonotype showed up just a few times. This chain links TRBV6-5 with TRBJ2-3; D is possibly TRBD1 or TRBD2 (5 bases each). V lost 5 bases and J 10 bases, leaving 13 bases between the germline ends. In germline, CDR1 is MNHEY, CDR2 SVGAGI. The CDR3 consists of 12 residues. This CDR3 is CASSPQDSAQYF. The CDR3 coding sequence is TGTGCCAGCAGTCCACAGGACTCCGCGCAGTATTTT.

This clonotype was counted a few times. V is TRBV30 and J is TRBJ2-1, with TRBD2 matching 9 bases. The CDR3 is 13 residues long. J was trimmed by 6 bases and V by 5 bases; bases with no gene match: 5. Germline CDR1 and CDR2: GTSNPN and SVGIG (reference sequence). CDR3 coding DNA: TGTGCCTGGGACCCTAGCGGGACCAATGAGCAGTTCTTC. It codes for CAWDPSGTNEQFF.

This clonotype was seen more than once but under ten times. The CDR3 DNA reads as TGTGCCAGCAGCCGAGTGGGCGGGATCTACGAGCAGTACTTC. Amino acids: CASSRVGGIYEQYF. The chain links TRBV14 to TRBJ2-7; the D gene is possibly TRBD2 (6 bases). The CDR3 contains 14 residues. Germline V lookup: CDR1 SGHDN, CDR2 FVKESK. V lost 4 bases and J 3 bases, leaving 13 bases between the germline ends.

The table lists this clonotype with a few counts. The rearrangement links TRBV21-1 to TRBJ2-2; the D call of TRBD1 is as the table states it, not checked on the DNA. TRBV21-1 is noted as a pseudogene. The CDR3 has 17 amino acids. The CDR3 reads CASSKRWDGQPDGELFF. CDR3 nucleotide sequence: TGTGCCAGCAGCAAACGATGGGACGGACAGCCCGACGGGGAGCTGTTTTTT.